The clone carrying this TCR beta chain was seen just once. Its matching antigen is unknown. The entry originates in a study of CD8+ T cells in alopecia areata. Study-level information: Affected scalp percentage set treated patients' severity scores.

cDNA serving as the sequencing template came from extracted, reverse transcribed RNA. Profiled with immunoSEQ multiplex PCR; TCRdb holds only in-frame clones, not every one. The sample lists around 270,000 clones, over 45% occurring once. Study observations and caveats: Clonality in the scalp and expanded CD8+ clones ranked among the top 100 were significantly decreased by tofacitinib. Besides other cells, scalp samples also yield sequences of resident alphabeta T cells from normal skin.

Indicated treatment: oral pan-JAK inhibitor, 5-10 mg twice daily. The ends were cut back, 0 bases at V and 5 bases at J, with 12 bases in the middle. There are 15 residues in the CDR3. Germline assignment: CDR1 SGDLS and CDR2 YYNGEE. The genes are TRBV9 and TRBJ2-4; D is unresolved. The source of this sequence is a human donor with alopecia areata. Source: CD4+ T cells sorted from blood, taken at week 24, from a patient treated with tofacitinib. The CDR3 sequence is CASSVGGGSENIQYF. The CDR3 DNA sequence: TGTGCCAGCAGCGTAGGAGGCGGCAGTGAAAACATTCAGTACTTC.